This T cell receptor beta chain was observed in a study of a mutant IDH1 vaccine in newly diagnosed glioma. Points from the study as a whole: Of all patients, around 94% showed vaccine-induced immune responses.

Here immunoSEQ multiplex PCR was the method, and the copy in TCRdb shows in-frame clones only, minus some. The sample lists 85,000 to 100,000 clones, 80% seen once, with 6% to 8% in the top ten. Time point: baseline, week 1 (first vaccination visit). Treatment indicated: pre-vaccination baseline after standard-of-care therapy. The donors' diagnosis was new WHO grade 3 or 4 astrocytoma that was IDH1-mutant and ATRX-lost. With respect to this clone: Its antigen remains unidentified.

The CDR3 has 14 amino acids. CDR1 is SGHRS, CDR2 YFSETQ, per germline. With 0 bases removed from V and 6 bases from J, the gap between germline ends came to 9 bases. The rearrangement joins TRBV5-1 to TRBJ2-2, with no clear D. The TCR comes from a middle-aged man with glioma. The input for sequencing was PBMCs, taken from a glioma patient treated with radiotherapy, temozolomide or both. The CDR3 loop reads CASSLVGQAGELFF. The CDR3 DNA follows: TGCGCCAGCAGCTTGGTTGGGCAGGCCGGGGAGCTGTTTTTT.